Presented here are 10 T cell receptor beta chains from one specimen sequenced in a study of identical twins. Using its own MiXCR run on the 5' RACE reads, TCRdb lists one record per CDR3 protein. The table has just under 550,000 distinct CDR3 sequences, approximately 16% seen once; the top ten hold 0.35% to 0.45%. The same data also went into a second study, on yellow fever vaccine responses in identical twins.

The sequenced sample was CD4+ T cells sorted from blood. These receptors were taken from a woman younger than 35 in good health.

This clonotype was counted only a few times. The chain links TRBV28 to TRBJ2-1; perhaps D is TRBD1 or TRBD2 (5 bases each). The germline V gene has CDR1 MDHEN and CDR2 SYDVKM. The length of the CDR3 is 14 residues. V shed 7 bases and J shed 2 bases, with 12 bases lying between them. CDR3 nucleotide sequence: TGTGCCAGCATTGGGGGTGTCCCCTACAATGAGCAGTTCTTC. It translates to CASIGGVPYNEQFF. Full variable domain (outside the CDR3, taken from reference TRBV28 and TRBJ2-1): DVKVTQSSRYLVKRTGEKVFLECVQDMDHENMFWYRQDPGLGLRLIYFSYDVKMKEKGDIPEGYSVSREKKERFSLILESASTNQTSMYLCASIGGVPYNEQFFGPGTRLTVL.

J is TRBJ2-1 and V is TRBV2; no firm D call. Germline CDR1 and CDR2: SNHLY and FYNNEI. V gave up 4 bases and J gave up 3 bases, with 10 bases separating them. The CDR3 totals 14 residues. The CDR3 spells CASSVRSYYNEQFF. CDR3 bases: TGTGCCAGCAGTGTCCGCAGCTACTACAATGAGCAGTTCTTC.

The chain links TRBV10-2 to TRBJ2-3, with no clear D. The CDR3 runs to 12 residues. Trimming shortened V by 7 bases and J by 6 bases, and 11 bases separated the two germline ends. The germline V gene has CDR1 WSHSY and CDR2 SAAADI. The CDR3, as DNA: TGCGCCAGCATGGGTATTGGGGATACGCAGTATTTT. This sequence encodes CASMGIGDTQYF.

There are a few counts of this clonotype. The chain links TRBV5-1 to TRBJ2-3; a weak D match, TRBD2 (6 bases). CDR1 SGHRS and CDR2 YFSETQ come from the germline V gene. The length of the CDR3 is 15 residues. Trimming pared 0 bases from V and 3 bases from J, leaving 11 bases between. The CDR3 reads CASSLDGGSTDTQYF. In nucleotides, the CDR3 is TGCGCCAGCAGCTTGGATGGGGGGTCGACAGATACGCAGTATTTT.

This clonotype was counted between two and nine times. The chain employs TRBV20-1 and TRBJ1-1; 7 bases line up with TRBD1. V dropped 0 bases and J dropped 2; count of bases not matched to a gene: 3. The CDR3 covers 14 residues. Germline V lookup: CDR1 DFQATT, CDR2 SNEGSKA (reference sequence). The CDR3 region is CSAREGQPNTEAFF. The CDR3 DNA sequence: TGCAGTGCTAGAGAGGGACAGCCCAACACTGAAGCTTTCTTT.

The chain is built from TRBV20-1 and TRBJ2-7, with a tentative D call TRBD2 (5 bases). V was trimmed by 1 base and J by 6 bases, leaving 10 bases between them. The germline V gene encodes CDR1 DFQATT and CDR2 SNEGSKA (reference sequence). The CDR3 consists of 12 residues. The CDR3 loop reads CSARGRVGEQYV. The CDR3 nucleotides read TGCAGTGCTAGAGGGCGGGTGGGCGAGCAGTACGTC.

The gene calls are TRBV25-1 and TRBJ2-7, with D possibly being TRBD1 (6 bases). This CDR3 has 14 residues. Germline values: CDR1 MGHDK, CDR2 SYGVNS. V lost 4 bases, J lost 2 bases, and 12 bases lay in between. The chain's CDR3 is CASSAQTGPYEQYF. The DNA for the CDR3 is TGTGCCAGCAGTGCGCAGACAGGACCCTACGAGCAGTACTTC.

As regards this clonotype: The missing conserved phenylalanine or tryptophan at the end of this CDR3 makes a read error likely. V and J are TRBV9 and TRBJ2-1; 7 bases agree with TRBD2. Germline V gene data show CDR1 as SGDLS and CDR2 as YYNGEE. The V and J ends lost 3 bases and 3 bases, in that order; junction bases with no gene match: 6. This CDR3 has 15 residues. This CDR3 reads CASSEGLLVYNEQFS. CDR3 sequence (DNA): TGTGCCAGCAGCGAGGGACTACTAGTCTACAATGAGCAGTTCTCC.

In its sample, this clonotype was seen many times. The CDR3 DNA reads TGTGCCAGCAGCCCAAGACAGGGATTGGACTACACCTTC. This encodes CASSPRQGLDYTF. V gene TRBV14 combines with J gene TRBJ1-2, with TRBD1 identical over 7 bases. V gave up 4 bases and J gave up 10 bases; unmatched junction bases: 9. CDR1 and CDR2 (germline): SGHDN, FVKESK. The CDR3 is 13 residues long.

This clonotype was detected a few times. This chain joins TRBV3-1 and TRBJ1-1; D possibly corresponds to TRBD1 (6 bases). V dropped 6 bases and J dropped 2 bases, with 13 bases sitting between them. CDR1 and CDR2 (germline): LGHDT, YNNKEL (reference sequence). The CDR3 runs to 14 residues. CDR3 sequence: CASSPIGGNTEAFF. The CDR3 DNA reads TGTGCCAGCAGTCCGATAGGGGGTAACACTGAAGCTTTCTTT.